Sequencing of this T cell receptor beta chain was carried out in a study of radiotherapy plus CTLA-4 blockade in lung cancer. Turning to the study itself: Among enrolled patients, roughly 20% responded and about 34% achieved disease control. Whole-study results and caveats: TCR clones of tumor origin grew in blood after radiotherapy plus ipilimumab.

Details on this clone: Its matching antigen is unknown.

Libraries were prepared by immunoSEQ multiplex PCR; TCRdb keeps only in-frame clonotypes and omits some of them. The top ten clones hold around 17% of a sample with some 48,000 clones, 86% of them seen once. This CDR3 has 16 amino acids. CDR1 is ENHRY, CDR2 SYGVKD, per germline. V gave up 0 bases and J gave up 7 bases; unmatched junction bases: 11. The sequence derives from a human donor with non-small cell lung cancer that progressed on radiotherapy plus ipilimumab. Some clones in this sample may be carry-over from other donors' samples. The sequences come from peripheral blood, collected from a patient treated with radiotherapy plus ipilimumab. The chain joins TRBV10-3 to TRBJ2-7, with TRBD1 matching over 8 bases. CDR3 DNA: TGTGCCATCAGTGAGTCACAGGGGGTTCCGGTCCGGGAGCAGTACTTC. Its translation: CAISESQGVPVREQYF.